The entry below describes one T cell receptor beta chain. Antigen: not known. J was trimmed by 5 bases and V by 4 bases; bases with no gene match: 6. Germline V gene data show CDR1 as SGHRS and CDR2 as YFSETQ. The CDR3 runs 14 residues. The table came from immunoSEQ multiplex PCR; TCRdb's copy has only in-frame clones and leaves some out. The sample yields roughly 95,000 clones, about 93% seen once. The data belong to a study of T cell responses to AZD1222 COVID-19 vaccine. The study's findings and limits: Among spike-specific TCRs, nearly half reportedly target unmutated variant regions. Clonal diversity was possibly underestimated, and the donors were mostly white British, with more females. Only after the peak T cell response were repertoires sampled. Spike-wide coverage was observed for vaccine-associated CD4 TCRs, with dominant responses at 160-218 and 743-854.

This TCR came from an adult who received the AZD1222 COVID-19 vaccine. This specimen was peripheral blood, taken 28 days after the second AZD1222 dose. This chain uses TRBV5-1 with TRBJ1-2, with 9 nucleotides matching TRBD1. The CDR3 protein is CASSPGQGWYGYTF. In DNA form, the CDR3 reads TGCGCCAGCAGCCCGGGACAGGGATGGTATGGCTACACCTTC.